This TCR beta chain originates from a study of blood T cell repertoires in COVID-19. About the research overall: The study drew acute and convalescent COVID-19 samples from the United States, Italy and Spain. The analysed material was cDNA or gDNA that came from T cells, B-cell-depleted T cells, or PBMCs.

Germline V lookup: CDR1 GTSNPN, CDR2 SVGIG (reference sequence). This CDR3 has 12 amino acids. The V and J ends lost 4 bases and 4 bases respectively, with 10 bases between them. The authors' processing: For nucleated cells, counts were estimated from reference gene primer amplification. Clones were sequenced by immunoSEQ multiplex PCR, and TCRdb holds only the in-frame ones, with some missing. The DNA was the basis for D and trimming; V, J and clone size are from that table. This table has tens of thousands of clones, roughly two thirds appearing once. This chain joins TRBV30 and TRBJ1-2, with D uncertain. Input material: peripheral blood. The source is a human donor in a cohort sampled during active COVID-19. DNA for the CDR3: TGTGCCTGGATGCTGAGGAGCTATGGCTACACCTTC. It yields the protein CAWMLRSYGYTF.